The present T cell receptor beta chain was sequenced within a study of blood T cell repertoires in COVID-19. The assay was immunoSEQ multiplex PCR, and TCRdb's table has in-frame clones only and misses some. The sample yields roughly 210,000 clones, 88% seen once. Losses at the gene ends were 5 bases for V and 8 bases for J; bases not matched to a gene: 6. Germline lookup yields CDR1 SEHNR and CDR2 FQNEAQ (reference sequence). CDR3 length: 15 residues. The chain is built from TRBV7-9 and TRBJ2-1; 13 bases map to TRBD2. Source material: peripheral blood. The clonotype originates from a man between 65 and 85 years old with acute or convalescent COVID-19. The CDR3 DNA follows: TGTGCCAGCAGCCTGGGGACTAGCGGGAAAGATGAGCAGTTCTTC. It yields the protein CASSLGTSGKDEQFF. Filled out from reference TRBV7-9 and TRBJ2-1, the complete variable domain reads DTGVSQNPRHKITKRGQNVTFRCDPISEHNRLYWYRQTLGQGPEFLTYFQNEAQLEKSRLLSDRFSAERPKGSFSTLEIQRTEQGDSAMYLCASSLGTSGKDEQFFGPGTRLTVL.